This TCR beta chain derives from a study of blood T cell repertoires in COVID-19. Assay used: immunoSEQ multiplex PCR; TCRdb lists only in-frame clones, some missing. The sample consists of about 78,000 clones, around 86% of them appearing once. V lost 6 bases to trimming and J lost 0 bases, with 12 bases between them. The CDR3 has 15 amino acids. The V gene's germline CDR1 is LNHDA and CDR2 SQIVND (reference sequence). Sequenced: peripheral blood. The rearrangement joins TRBV19 to TRBJ1-3; tentatively, D is TRBD1 (6 bases). The sequence was collected from an older woman with acute or convalescent COVID-19. The CDR3 protein is CASRGQLSSGNTIYF. CDR3 DNA: TGTGCCAGTAGAGGACAGCTAAGCTCTGGAAACACCATATATTTT.